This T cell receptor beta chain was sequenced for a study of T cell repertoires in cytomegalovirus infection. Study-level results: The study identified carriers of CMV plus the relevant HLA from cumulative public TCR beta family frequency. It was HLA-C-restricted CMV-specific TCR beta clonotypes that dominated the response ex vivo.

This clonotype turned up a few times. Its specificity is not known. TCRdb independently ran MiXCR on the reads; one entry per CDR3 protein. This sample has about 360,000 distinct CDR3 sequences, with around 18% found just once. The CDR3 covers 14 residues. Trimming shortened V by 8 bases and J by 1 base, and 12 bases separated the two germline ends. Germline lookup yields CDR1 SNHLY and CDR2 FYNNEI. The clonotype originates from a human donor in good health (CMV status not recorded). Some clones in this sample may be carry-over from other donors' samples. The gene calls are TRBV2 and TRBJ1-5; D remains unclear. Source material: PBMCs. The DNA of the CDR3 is TGTGCCAGCGAGTTCGAGATAAGCAATCAGCCCCAGCATTTT. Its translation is CASEFEISNQPQHF.